This T cell receptor (beta chain) derives from a study of blood T cell repertoires in COVID-19. Study-wide context: Specimens from acute and convalescent COVID-19 originated in the United States, Italy and Spain. Nucleic acid was either cDNA or gDNA, and it came from T cells, B-cell-depleted T cells, or PBMCs.

Germline assignment: CDR1 WSHSY and CDR2 SAAADI. The CDR3 consists of 14 residues. The J segment lost 3 bases and the V segment lost 8 bases, leaving 7 bases of the junction unmatched. The authors' processing: Nucleated cell counts were estimated from reference gene primer amplification. Repertoires were generated with immunoSEQ multiplex PCR, while TCRdb's copy carries only in-frame clones and drops some. V, J and clone size were drawn from that table, and D and trimming were deduced from the DNA. The sample shows about 77,000 clones, roughly nine tenths of them seen only once. Sequenced input: peripheral blood. This rearrangement joins TRBV10-2 to TRBJ2-7; TRBD1 agrees at 10 bases. This clonotype was obtained from a woman at least 80 years old with active or convalescent COVID-19. In DNA, the CDR3 is TGCGCCAGCCAGGACAGGGGGAGGGTCTACGAGCAGTACTTC. This gives the protein CASQDRGRVYEQYF.